The source of this T cell receptor (beta chain) is a study of control samples from healthy donors and cancer patients. Assay used: immunoSEQ multiplex PCR; TCRdb lists only in-frame clones, some missing. Here the sample spans 150,000 to 200,000 clones, approximately 92% being singletons. The source material was blood. The TCR was taken from a man aged 30-40 years in good health.

The CDR3: CASSQDRGGGYTF. The CDR3 DNA reads TGCGCCAGCAGCCAAGACAGGGGAGGTGGCTACACCTTC. The rearrangement joins TRBV4-3 to TRBJ1-2; D perhaps matches TRBD1 (6 bases). The CDR3 is 13 residues long. Per the germline V gene, CDR1 is LGHNA and CDR2 is YSLEER. Trimming stripped 0 bases from V and 7 bases from J, with 9 bases between.